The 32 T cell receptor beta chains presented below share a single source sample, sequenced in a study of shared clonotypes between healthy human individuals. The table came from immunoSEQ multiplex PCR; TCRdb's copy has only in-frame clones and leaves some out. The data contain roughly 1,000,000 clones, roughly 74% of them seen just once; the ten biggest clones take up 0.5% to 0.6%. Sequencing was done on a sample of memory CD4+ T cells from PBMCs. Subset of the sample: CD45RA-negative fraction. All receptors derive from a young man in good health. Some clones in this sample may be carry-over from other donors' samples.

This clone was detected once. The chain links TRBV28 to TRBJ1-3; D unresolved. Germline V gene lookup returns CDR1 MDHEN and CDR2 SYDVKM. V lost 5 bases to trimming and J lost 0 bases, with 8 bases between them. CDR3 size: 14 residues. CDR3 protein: CASSETSSGNTIYF. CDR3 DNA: TGTGCCAGCAGTGAGACGAGCTCTGGAAACACCATATATTTT.

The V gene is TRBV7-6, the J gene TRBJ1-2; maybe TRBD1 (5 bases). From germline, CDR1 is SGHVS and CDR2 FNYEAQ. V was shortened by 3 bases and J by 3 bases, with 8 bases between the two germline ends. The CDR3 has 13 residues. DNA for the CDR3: TGTGCCAGCAGCTTCGGCAGGGACTATGGCTACACCTTC. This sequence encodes CASSFGRDYGYTF. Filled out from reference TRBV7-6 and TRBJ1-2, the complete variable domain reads GAGVSQSPRYKVTKRGQDVALRCDPISGHVSLYWYRQALGQGPEFLTYFNYEAQQDKSGLPNDRFSAERPEGSISTLTIQRTEQRDSAMYRCASSFGRDYGYTFGSGTRLTVV.

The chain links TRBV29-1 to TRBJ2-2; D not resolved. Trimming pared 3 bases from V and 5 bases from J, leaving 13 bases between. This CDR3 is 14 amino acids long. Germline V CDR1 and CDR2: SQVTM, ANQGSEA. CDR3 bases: TGCAGCGTTGACAGTTTTCAAGCGACCGGGGAGCTGTTTTTT. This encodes CSVDSFQATGELFF.

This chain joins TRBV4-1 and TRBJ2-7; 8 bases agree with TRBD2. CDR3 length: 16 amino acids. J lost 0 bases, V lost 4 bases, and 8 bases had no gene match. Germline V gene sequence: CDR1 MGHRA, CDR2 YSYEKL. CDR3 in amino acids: CASSPGRRGASYEQYF. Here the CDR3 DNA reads TGCGCCAGCAGCCCCGGGCGGCGGGGGGCCTCCTACGAGCAGTACTTC.

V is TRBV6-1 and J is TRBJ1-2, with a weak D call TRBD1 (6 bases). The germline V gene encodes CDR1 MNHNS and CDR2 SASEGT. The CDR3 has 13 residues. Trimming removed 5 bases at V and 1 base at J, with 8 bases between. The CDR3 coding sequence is TGTGCCAGCAGTAAACAGGGTAACTATGGCTACACCTTC. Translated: CASSKQGNYGYTF.

DNA of the CDR3: TGCGCCAGCAGCGACTTGACGGCGATGAACACTGAAGCTTTCTTT. It specifies CASSDLTAMNTEAFF. The chain has TRBV5-1 and TRBJ1-1; D not resolved. V lost 4 bases, J lost 0 bases, and 13 bases lay in between. Per the germline V gene, CDR1 is SGHRS and CDR2 is YFSETQ. The CDR3 is 15 residues long. The full variable domain, completed using reference TRBV5-1 and TRBJ1-1, is KAGVTQTPRYLIKTRGQQVTLSCSPISGHRSVSWYQQTPGQGLQFLFEYFSETQRNKGNFPGRFSGRQFSNSRSEMNVSTLELGDSALYLCASSDLTAMNTEAFFGQGTRLTVV.

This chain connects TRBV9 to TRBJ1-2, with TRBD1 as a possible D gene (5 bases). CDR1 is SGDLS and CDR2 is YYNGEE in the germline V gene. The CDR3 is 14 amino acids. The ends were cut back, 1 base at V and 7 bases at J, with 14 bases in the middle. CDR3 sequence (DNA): TGTGCCAGCAGCGTAACTGGGGACTTCGGTGGCTACACCTTC. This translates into CASSVTGDFGGYTF.

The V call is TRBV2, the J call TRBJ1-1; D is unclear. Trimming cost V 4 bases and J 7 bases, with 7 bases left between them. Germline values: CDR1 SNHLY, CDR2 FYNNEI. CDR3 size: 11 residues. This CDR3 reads CASSGQVEAFF. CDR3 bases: TGTGCCAGCAGTGGGCAGGTTGAAGCTTTCTTT.

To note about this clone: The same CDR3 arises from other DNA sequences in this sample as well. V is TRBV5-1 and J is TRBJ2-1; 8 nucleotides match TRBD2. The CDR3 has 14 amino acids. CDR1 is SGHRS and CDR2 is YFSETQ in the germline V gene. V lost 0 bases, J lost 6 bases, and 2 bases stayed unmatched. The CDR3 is CASSLGLATNEQFF. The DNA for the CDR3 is TGCGCCAGCAGCTTGGGACTAGCGACCAATGAGCAGTTCTTC.

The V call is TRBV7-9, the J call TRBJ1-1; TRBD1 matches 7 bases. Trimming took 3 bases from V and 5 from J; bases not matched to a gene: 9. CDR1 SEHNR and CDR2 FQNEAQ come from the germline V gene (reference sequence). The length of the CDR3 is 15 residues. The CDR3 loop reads CASSFTHRGGTEAFF. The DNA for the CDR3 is TGTGCCAGCAGCTTCACCCACAGGGGCGGTACTGAAGCTTTCTTT.

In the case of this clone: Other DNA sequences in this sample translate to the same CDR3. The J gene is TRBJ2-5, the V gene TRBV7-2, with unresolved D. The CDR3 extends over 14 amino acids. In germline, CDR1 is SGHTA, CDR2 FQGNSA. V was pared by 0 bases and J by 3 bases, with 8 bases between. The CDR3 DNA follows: TGTGCCAGCAGCTTAGCGGGAACGAAAGAGACCCAGTACTTC. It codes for CASSLAGTKETQYF.

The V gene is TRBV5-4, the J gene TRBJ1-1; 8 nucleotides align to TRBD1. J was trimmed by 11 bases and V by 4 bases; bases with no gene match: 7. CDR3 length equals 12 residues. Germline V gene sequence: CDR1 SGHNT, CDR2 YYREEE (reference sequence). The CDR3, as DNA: TGTGCCAGCAGCCCCGACAGGGGACTCGCTTTCTTT. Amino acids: CASSPDRGLAFF.

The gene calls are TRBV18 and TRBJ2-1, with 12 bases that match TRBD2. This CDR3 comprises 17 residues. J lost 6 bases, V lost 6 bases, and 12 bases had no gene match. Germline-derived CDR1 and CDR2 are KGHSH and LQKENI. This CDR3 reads CASSPWTSGTGTNEQFF. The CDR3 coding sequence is TGTGCCAGCTCTCCCTGGACTAGCGGGACGGGCACCAATGAGCAGTTCTTC.

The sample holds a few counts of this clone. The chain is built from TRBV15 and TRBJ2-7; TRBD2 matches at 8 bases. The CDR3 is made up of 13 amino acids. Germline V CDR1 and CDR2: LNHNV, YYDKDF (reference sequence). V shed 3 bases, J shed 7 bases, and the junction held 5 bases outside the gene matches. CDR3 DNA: TGTGCCACCAGCAGCACCGGGAGGGGGGAGCAGTACTTC. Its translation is CATSSTGRGEQYF.

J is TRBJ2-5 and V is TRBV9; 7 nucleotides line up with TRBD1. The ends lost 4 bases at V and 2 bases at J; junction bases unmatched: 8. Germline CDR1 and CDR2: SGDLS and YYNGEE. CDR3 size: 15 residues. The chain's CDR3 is CASSPQGGTQETQYF. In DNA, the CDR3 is TGTGCCAGCAGCCCCCAAGGGGGCACTCAAGAGACCCAGTACTTC.

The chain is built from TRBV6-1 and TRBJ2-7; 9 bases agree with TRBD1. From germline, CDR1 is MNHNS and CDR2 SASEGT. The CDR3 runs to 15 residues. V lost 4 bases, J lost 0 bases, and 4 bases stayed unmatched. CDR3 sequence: CASSVRDRVSYEQYF. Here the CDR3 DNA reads TGTGCCAGCAGTGTCCGGGACAGGGTCTCCTACGAGCAGTACTTC.

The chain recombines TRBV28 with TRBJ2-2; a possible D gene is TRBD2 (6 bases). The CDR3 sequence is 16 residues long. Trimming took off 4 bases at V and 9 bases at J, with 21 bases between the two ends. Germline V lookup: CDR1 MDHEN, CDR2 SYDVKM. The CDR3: CASSSVRRGAEWELFF. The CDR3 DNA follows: TGTGCCAGCAGTTCCGTCAGGCGGGGAGCTGAGTGGGAGCTGTTTTTT.

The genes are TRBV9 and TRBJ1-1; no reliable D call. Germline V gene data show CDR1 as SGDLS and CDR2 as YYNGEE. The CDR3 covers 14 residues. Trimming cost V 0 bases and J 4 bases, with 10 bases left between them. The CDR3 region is CASSVEAGVTEAFF. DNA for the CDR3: TGTGCCAGCAGCGTAGAAGCAGGTGTCACTGAAGCTTTCTTT.

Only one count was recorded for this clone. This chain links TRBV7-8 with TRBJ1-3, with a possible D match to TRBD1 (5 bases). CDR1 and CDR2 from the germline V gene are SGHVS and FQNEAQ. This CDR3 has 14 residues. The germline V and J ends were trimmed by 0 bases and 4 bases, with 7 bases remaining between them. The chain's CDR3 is CASSLAGAGNTIYF. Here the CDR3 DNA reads TGTGCCAGCAGCTTAGCAGGGGCCGGAAACACCATATATTTT.

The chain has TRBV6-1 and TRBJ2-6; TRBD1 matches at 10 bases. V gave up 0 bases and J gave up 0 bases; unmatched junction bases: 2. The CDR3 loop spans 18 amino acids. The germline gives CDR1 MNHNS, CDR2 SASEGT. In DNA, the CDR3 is TGTGCCAGCAGTGAAGCGGGACAGGGGCGCTCTGGGGCCAACGTCCTGACTTTC. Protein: CASSEAGQGRSGANVLTF.

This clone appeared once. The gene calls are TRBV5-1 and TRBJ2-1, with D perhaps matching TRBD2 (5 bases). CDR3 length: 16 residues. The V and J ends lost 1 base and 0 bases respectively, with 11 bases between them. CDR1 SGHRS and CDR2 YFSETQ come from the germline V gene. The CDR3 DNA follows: TGCGCCAGCAGCTTGATGGACTCGAGCTCCTACAATGAGCAGTTCTTC. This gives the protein CASSLMDSSSYNEQFF.

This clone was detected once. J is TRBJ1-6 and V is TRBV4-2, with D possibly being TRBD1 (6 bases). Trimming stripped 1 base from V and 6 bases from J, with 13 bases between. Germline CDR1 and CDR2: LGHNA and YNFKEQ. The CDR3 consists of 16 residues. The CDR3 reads CASSQVGGIGNSPLHF. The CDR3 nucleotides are TGTGCCAGCAGCCAAGTAGGGGGAATTGGTAATTCACCCCTCCACTTT.

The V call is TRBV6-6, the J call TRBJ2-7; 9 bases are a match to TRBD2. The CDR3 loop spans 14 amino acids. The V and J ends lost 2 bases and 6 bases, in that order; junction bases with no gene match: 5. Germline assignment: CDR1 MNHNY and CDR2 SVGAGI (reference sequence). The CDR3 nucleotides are TGTGCCAGCAGTTACACTAGGACTAGCGCCGAGCAGTACTTC. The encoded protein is CASSYTRTSAEQYF.

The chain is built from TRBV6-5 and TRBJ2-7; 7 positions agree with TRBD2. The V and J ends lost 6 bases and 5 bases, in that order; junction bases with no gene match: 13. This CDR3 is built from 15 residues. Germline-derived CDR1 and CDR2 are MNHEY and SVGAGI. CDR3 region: CASSPTEGGLNEQYF. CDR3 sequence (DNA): TGTGCCAGCAGCCCCACCGAGGGAGGGCTGAACGAGCAGTACTTC.

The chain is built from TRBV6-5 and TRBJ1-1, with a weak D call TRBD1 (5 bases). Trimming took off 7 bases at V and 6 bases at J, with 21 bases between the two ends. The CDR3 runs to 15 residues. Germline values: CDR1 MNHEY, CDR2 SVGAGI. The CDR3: CASTTRLGRSAEAFF. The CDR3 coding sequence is TGTGCCAGCACGACTCGGTTGGGGCGCTCGGCTGAAGCTTTCTTT.

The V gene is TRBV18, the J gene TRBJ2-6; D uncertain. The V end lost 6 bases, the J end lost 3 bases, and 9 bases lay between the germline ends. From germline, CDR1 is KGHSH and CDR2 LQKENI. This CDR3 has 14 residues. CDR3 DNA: TGTGCCAGCTCCCAAGGGATTGGGGCCAACGTCCTGACTTTC. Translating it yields CASSQGIGANVLTF.

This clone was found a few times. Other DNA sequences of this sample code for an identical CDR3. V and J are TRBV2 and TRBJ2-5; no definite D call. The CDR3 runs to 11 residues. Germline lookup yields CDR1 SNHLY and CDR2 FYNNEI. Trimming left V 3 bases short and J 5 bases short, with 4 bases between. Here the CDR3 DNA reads TGTGCCAGCAGTGAGGGGGAGACCCAGTACTTC. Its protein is CASSEGETQYF.

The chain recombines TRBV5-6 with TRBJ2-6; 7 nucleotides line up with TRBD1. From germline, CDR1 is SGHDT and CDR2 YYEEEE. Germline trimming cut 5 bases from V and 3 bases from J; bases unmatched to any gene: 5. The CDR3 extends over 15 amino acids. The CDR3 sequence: CASRQTGVGANVLTF. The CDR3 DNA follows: TGTGCCAGCAGGCAAACAGGGGTTGGGGCCAACGTCCTGACTTTC.

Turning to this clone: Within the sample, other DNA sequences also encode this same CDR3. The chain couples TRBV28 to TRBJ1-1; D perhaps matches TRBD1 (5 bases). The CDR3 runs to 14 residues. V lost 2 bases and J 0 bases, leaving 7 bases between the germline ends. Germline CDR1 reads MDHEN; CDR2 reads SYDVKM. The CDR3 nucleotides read TGTGCCAGCAGTTTAACAGGATTGAACACTGAAGCTTTCTTT. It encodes CASSLTGLNTEAFF.

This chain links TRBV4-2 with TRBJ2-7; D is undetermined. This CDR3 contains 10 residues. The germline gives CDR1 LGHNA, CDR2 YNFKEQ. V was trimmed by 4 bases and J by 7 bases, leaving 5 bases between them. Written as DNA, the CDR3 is TGTGCCAGCAGCCCCTCGGAGCAGTACTTC. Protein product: CASSPSEQYF.

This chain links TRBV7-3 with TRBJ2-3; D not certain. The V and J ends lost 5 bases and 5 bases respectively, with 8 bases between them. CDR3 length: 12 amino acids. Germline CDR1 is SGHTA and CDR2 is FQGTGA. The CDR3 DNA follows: TGTGCCAGCAGCCGAACTGAAGATACGCAGTATTTT. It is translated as CASSRTEDTQYF.

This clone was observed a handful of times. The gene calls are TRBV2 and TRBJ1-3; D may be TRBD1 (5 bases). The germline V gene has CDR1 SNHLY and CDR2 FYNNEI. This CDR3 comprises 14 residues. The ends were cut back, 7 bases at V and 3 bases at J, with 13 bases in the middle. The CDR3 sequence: CASTPGAYGNTIYF. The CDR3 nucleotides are TGTGCCAGCACTCCTGGGGCGTATGGAAACACCATATATTTT.